This T cell receptor (beta chain) was sequenced during a study of shared clonotypes between healthy human individuals. This clone showed up just once. Method: immunoSEQ multiplex PCR; TCRdb's copy keeps in-frame clones and lacks some. The sample consists of about 730,000 clones, 55% to 75% of them appearing once. CDR1 is LNHDA, CDR2 SQIVND, per germline (reference sequence). V was pared by 6 bases and J by 3 bases, with 11 bases between. The CDR3 has 13 amino acids. The donors were all Caucasian adults (living in Nashville, Tennessee). This sequence originates from a woman aged 25 to 39 in good health. Sequenced material: memory CD4+ T cells sorted from blood. Indicated subset: CD45RA-negative fraction. The gene calls are TRBV19 and TRBJ1-1; D gene unclear. The CDR3 DNA is TGTGCCAGTAGCCCCAGCGGGGACACTGAAGCTTTCTTT. It codes for CASSPSGDTEAFF.